One and the same sample provided the 9 T cell receptor beta chains below, sequenced in a study of Graves' ophthalmopathy and Graves' hyperthyroidism. The authors amplified TCR beta CDR3 regions, and they did so from RNA transcripts for repertoire sequencing. An initial RT-PCR round employing HTBI primers preceded a second-round multiplex PCR. One entry per CDR3 protein, called by TCRdb with MiXCR from the multiplex PCR reads. Counted here are 1 million to 1.3 million distinct CDR3 sequences, 35% to 40% occurring once; the ten biggest clones make up more than 9.5%. What was sequenced was peripheral blood or thyroid tissue (not recorded which). The receptors originated from an adult man with Graves' hyperthyroidism.

This clonotype was seen at least ten times. The genes are TRBV5-1 and TRBJ1-1; no clear D. Germline-derived CDR1 and CDR2 are SGHRS and YFSETQ. This CDR3 contains 14 residues. V gave up 1 base and J gave up 5 bases, with 12 bases separating them. The chain's CDR3 is CASSLFSGNTEAFF. DNA for the CDR3: TGCGCCAGCAGCTTGTTCAGTGGGAATACTGAAGCTTTCTTT.

The chain links TRBV10-3 to TRBJ2-7; the match to TRBD1 covers 7 bases. This CDR3 is 14 amino acids long. With 4 bases clipped from V and 4 bases from J, the junction kept 7 bases outside the gene matches. Germline CDR1 ENHRY, CDR2 SYGVKD. CDR3 loop: CAISGDSGKYEQYF. CDR3 sequence (DNA): TGTGCCATCAGTGGGGACAGCGGAAAATACGAGCAGTACTTC.

In this sample, this clonotype turned up many times. The chain recombines TRBV10-3 with TRBJ1-1, with D possibly matching TRBD1 (5 bases). The length of the CDR3 is 13 residues. CDR1 ENHRY and CDR2 SYGVKD come from the germline V gene. Between the trimmed V and J ends, which lost 2 bases and 7 bases, there was a span of 11 bases. The DNA of the CDR3 is TGTGCCATCAGTGAGGGGCAGGGAAGTGAAGCTTTCTTT. Residues: CAISEGQGSEAFF.

In regard to this clonotype: Likely a read error: the CDR3 ends without its conserved phenylalanine or tryptophan. The DNA is omitted, as the CDR3 cannot be located on it reliably, and the CDR3 follows TCRdb's listing. V gene TRBV10-3 combines with J gene TRBJ2-5; no check of the table's D call, TRBD1, against the DNA was made. The length of the CDR3 is 17 amino acids, counting both ends. Germline V gene sequence: CDR1 ENHRY, CDR2 SYGVKD. CDR3 amino acids: CAISGLGQGAPGYTFGS.

This sequence joins TRBV11-2 and TRBJ1-4; D uncertain. Trimming left V 2 bases short and J 8 bases short, with 15 bases between. CDR3 length: 15 residues. Germline assignment: CDR1 SGHAT and CDR2 FQNNGV. The CDR3 here is CASSLFGVMGEKLFF. DNA of the CDR3: TGTGCCAGCAGCTTATTCGGGGTCATGGGGGAAAAACTGTTTTTT.

This clonotype was detected only a few times. The V call is TRBV4-1, the J call TRBJ2-7; D is possibly TRBD2 (5 bases). Germline assignment: CDR1 MGHRA and CDR2 YSYEKL. CDR3 length equals 16 residues. Deletions cut 0 bases from V and 2 bases from J, with 14 bases between. CDR3 amino acids: CASSQDGAEVAYEQYF. The CDR3 DNA reads TGCGCCAGCAGCCAAGACGGAGCGGAGGTCGCCTACGAGCAGTACTTC.

This chain uses TRBV7-8 with TRBJ2-7; D gene uncertain. V shed 6 bases and J shed 3 bases, with 15 bases lying between them. CDR1 and CDR2 from the germline V gene are SGHVS and FQNEAQ. This CDR3 is 14 amino acids long. In DNA, the CDR3 is TGTGCCAGCAGGTCTGCACCACCCAACTACGAGCAGTACTTC. Translated: CASRSAPPNYEQYF.

The CDR3: CATSREGTGELFF. In DNA, the CDR3 is TGTGCCACCAGCAGAGAGGGGACAGGGGAGCTGTTTTTT. The chain couples TRBV15 to TRBJ2-2; maybe TRBD1 (6 bases). The CDR3 covers 13 residues. V lost 0 bases and J 8 bases, leaving 7 bases between the germline ends. Germline CDR1 LNHNV, CDR2 YYDKDF (reference sequence).

The rearrangement links TRBV18 to TRBJ2-7; possibly TRBD1 for D (8 bases). This CDR3 comprises 14 residues. Trimming cost V 5 bases and J 9 bases, with 20 bases left between them. Germline V gives CDR1 KGHSH, CDR2 LQKENI. The CDR3 spells CASSTGQGGLGQYF. CDR3 nucleotides: TGTGCCAGCTCAACCGGACAGGGAGGGCTCGGGCAGTACTTC.